Below, one T cell receptor beta chain is given with its context. This record belongs to a study of low-dose radiotherapy and immunotherapy resistance in tumors. Germline V gene lookup returns CDR1 DFQATT and CDR2 SNEGSKA (reference sequence). This CDR3 is built from 13 residues. Trimming stripped 2 bases from V and 6 bases from J, with 12 bases between. First-strand cDNA relied on TRAV- and TRBV-specific primers spanning alpha and beta chains. A constant-region primer paired with the V-primer adapter amplified TCRs over 20 PCR cycles. TCRdb processed the reads anew with MiXCR; each CDR3 protein has one entry. The sample lists roughly 19,000 distinct CDR3 sequences; around 74% were seen once.

The receptor comes from a human donor with advanced metastatic prostate, ovarian, gallbladder or colorectal cancer (not recorded which). This table probably holds off-target reads from a library built for another chain. The rearrangement links TRBV20-1 to TRBJ2-3, with D unresolved. CDR3 nucleotide sequence: TGCAGTGCTAGACCTCTTACTTCGGATACGCAGTATTTT. It yields the protein CSARPLTSDTQYF.